This paragraph covers one T cell receptor (beta chain) sequence. Original processing methods: From reference gene primer amplification, estimates of nucleated cell counts were derived. The table came from immunoSEQ multiplex PCR; TCRdb's copy has only in-frame clones and leaves some out. D and trimming were read from the DNA, whereas the V and J calls and clone size are those reported in that table. In the table there are roughly 260,000 clones, approximately 85% of which are singletons. The V segment lost 6 bases and the J segment 10 bases; nucleotides outside the gene matches: 8. Germline CDR1 MNHEY, CDR2 SVGAGI. The CDR3 runs 15 residues. The source of the sample is a study of blood T cell repertoires in COVID-19. Overall study context: T cells, B-cell-depleted T cells, or PBMCs supplied cDNA or gDNA.

This sequence originates from a woman aged 70 to 79 with acute or convalescent COVID-19. The gene calls are TRBV6-5 and TRBJ1-6; 11 bases map to TRBD1. The sample comprised peripheral blood. In DNA form, the CDR3 reads TGTGCCAGCAGAGCGGGACAGGGGGAGGTATCACCCCTCCACTTT. Residues: CASRAGQGEVSPLHF.